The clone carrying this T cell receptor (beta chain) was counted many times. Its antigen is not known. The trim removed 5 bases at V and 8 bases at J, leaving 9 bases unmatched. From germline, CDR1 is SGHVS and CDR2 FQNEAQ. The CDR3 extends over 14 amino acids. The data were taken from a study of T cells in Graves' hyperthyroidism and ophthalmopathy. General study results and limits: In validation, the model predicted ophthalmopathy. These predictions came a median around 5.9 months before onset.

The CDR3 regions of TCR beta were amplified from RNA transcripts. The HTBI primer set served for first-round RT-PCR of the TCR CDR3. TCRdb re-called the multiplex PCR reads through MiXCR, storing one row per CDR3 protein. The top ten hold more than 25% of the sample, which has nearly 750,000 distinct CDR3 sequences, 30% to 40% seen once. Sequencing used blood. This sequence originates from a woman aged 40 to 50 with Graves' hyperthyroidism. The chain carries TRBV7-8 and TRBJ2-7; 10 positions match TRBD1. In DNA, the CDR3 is TGTGCCAGCAGCCCCGGGACAGGGGTAACGCAGCAGTACTTC. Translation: CASSPGTGVTQQYF.